This paragraph reports one T cell receptor (beta chain). The data were taken from a study of blood T cell repertoires in COVID-19. About the study: Acute-phase and convalescent COVID-19 samples originated in the United States, Italy and Spain. PBMCs, B-cell-depleted T cells, or T cells were the source of the cDNA or gDNA that made up the material.

Germline assignment: CDR1 WNHNN and CDR2 SYGVQD (reference sequence). V lost 3 bases to trimming and J lost 1 base; unmatched junction nucleotides: 16. This CDR3 spans 19 amino acids. Under the authors' procedure: Reference gene primer amplification gave nucleated cell count estimates. Clones were read by immunoSEQ multiplex PCR, and TCRdb kept only the in-frame ones, dropping some. That table supplies the V and J calls and clone size; D and trimming were determined from the DNA. Seen here are about 36,000 clones, nearly 90% observed once, and the top ten hold 2% to 2.5%. The receptor was isolated from a human donor in a cohort sampled during active COVID-19. The sample was peripheral blood. J is TRBJ2-5 and V is TRBV10-1, with 8 bases lining up with TRBD2. CDR3 protein: CASSDLESGGPRTQETQYF. In DNA, the CDR3 is TGCGCCAGCAGTGATCTCGAGAGCGGGGGCCCGCGGACCCAAGAGACCCAGTACTTC.